The clone carrying this TCR beta chain has more than one count but fewer than ten. A junction end diverges from the germline sequence, so it may reflect a read error. CDR1 and CDR2 (germline): SGHVS, FQNEAQ. The CDR3 sequence is 13 residues long. The data were taken from a study of T cell responses to AZD1222 COVID-19 vaccine. Clones were read by immunoSEQ multiplex PCR, and TCRdb kept only the in-frame ones, dropping some. The sample contains 95,000 to 150,000 clones, roughly nine tenths of which appear only once. The receptor comes from an adult who received the AZD1222 COVID-19 vaccine. This sample comprised peripheral blood, obtained 28 days after the second AZD1222 dose. V usage is TRBV7-8 and J usage is TRBJ2-1; 13 bases match TRBD2. The CDR3 bases are TGTGCCAGCAGCTTCTCCTGGACTAGCGGGGGAATCTTC. Translating it yields CASSFSWTSGGIF.